This T cell receptor (beta chain) was found in a study of OX40 agonist ivuxolimab in advanced cancers. Study-level background: The eligibility criteria allowed prior anti-PD-1, anti-PD-L1 or anti-CTLA-4 therapy, and approximately 40% had some. The study, taken as a whole, reports: The average count of expanded clones was higher among CD8+ T cells than among CD4+. The expanded peripheral T cells' antigen specificity was not determined.

Germline loops: CDR1 MDHEN, CDR2 SYDVKM. V gave up 5 bases and J gave up 0 bases, with 9 bases separating them. The CDR3 runs to 14 residues. This clone was recorded only once. Its antigen is not known. Sequenced by immunoSEQ multiplex PCR; TCRdb stores in-frame clones only, minus some. The sample has over 45,000 clones, roughly 92% seen once. The V and J genes are TRBV28 and TRBJ2-3; the D is unclear. Material: CD4+ or CD8+ T cells sorted from blood, obtained in a trial of the OX40 agonist ivuxolimab. The receptor's source is an adult with an advanced solid tumor such as melanoma, head and neck, liver or kidney cancer. The CDR3 reads CASSISSSTDTQYF. The CDR3 nucleotides read TGTGCCAGCAGTATCAGCTCTAGCACAGATACGCAGTATTTT.